The sequence of this T cell receptor beta chain was determined in a study of blood T cells in healthy people across ages. Study-wide findings and caveats: Researchers judged that diversity estimates from one million T cells fell short of true values.

Worth noting for this clonotype: Its specificity is unknown.

Next came a second PCR, run for about 7 to 12 cycles, which used a sample-barcoded 5' primer along with a J-beta primer mix. Tagging of each cDNA molecule was performed by a template-switch adaptor with 12 random nucleotides. One entry per CDR3 protein, called by TCRdb with MiXCR from the 5' RACE reads. In the table there are around 1,600,000 distinct CDR3 sequences, 40% to 45% of which are singletons. The V segment lost 10 bases and the J segment 4 bases; nucleotides outside the gene matches: 13. This CDR3 has 15 residues. The receptor comes from a young woman in good health. Input material: blood. This chain links TRBV12-3 or TRBV12-4 with TRBJ1-2; 9 nucleotides match TRBD1. CDR3 region: CATGPTGTGIYGYTF. CDR3 nucleotide sequence: TGTGCCACCGGACCCACCGGGACAGGGATCTATGGCTACACCTTC.